This T cell receptor (beta chain) derives from a study of identical twins. The study's findings and limits: In beta out-of-frame sequences, the excess sharing between twins was weaker. Within cord blood, abundant beta clonotypes carried fewer insertions, but memory repertoires showed no such trend. There was more out-of-frame TCR alpha sharing in monozygotic twins than models estimated.

A universal primer site came from template switching; cDNA carried unique molecular identifiers. TCRdb re-derived calls from the 5' RACE reads in MiXCR, one entry per CDR3 protein. The sample gives just under 550,000 distinct CDR3 sequences, 12% to 15% of which show up once; 0.44% is in the top ten. The length of the CDR3 is 13 residues. From germline, CDR1 is DFQATT and CDR2 SNEGSKA (reference sequence). With 5 bases clipped from V and 5 bases from J, the junction kept 8 bases outside the gene matches. This clonotype was found a few times. Its antigen is still unknown. The same data also contributed to another study, on yellow fever vaccine responses in identical twins.

This TCR was recovered from a woman aged 18-29 years in good health. V and J are TRBV20-1 and TRBJ1-2; 7 nucleotides agree with TRBD1. The sample taken for sequencing was CD4+ T cells sorted from blood. CDR3 bases: TGCAGTGCTGGGGAACAGGGGCCGTATGGCTACACCTTC. Translated, it gives CSAGEQGPYGYTF.